This passage covers 9 T cell receptor beta chains from one sample sequenced in a study of blood T cell repertoires in COVID-19. Generated by immunoSEQ multiplex PCR, the TCRdb table keeps only in-frame clones and is missing some. The data hold about 170,000 clones, with under 85% observed a single time. What was sequenced was peripheral blood. These receptor sequences come from a man at least 80 years old with COVID-19, enrolled during active disease.

The chain uses TRBV19 and TRBJ1-2; possibly TRBD1 for D (5 bases). Trimming pared 1 base from V and 0 bases from J, leaving 12 bases between. There are 16 residues in the CDR3. CDR1 is LNHDA, CDR2 SQIVND, per germline (reference sequence). CDR3 region: CASSIGAGLPNYGYTF. Here the CDR3 DNA reads TGTGCCAGTAGTATAGGAGCGGGGCTACCTAACTATGGCTACACCTTC.

J is TRBJ1-1 and V is TRBV6-7; D call uncertain. TRBV6-7 counts as an open reading frame of uncertain function. The CDR3 extends over 15 amino acids. V lost 1 base, J lost 4 bases, and 13 bases lay in between. CDR3 region: CASSYFVGNPTEAFF. DNA of the CDR3: TGTGCCAGCAGTTACTTCGTCGGTAATCCCACTGAAGCTTTCTTT.

The chain uses TRBV6-2 or TRBV6-3 and TRBJ1-5; D call uncertain. Per the germline V gene, CDR1 is MNHEY and CDR2 is SVGEGT. The CDR3 contains 16 residues. Trimming pared 0 bases from V and 2 bases from J, leaving 11 bases between. Here the CDR3 DNA reads TGTGCCAGCAGTTACTCACGGGGTTCGGGCAATCAGCCCCAGCATTTT. Protein product: CASSYSRGSGNQPQHF.

The chain's CDR3 is CASSLQKQPQHF. CDR3 DNA: TGTGCCAGTAGTTTACAAAAACAGCCCCAGCATTTT. The chain combines TRBV19 with TRBJ1-5; unclear D gene. This CDR3 spans 12 amino acids. Germline assignment: CDR1 LNHDA and CDR2 SQIVND (reference sequence). Trimming shortened V by 5 bases and J by 7 bases, and 9 bases separated the two germline ends.

This chain connects TRBV11-3 to TRBJ2-3, with 11 bases aligning to TRBD2. CDR1 is SGHNT and CDR2 is YENEEA in the germline V gene. V dropped 1 base and J dropped 0; count of bases not matched to a gene: 0. The CDR3 has 16 amino acids. The CDR3: CASSLGLAGSTDTQYF. CDR3 DNA: TGTGCCAGCAGCTTAGGACTAGCGGGGAGCACAGATACGCAGTATTTT.

V and J are TRBV5-1 and TRBJ1-4; 9 bases are shared with TRBD1. The CDR3 extends over 15 amino acids. The V gene's germline CDR1 is SGHRS and CDR2 YFSETQ. Trimming took 2 bases from V and 8 from J; bases not matched to a gene: 7. CDR3 sequence: CASSFAGTGLEKLFF. The CDR3 nucleotides are TGCGCCAGCAGCTTTGCCGGGACAGGGTTAGAAAAACTGTTTTTT.

J is TRBJ1-2 and V is TRBV29-1, with 8 bases lining up with TRBD1. The CDR3 runs to 12 residues. The germline CDR1 and CDR2 sequences are SQVTM and ANQGSEA. Trimming at V came to 6 bases and at J to 4 bases, leaving 4 bases not matched to a gene. CDR3 in DNA: TGCAGCGTGGACAGGGTCGGCTATGGCTACACCTTC. It yields the protein CSVDRVGYGYTF. The full variable domain, rest sourced from reference TRBV29-1 and TRBJ1-2, is SAVISQKPSRDICQRGTSLTIQCQVDSQVTMMFWYRQQPGQSLTLIATANQGSEATYESGFVIDKFPISRPNLTFSTLTVSNMSPEDSSIYLCSVDRVGYGYTFGSGTRLTVV.

The chain couples TRBV5-1 to TRBJ1-5; unclear D gene. The CDR3 sequence is 14 residues long. V lost 6 bases and J 2 bases, leaving 12 bases between the germline ends. In germline, CDR1 is SGHRS, CDR2 YFSETQ. CDR3 residues: CASTSLPGNQPQHF. CDR3 DNA: TGCGCCAGCACCTCTCTCCCAGGCAATCAGCCCCAGCATTTT.

The chain carries TRBV11-3 and TRBJ1-1; the D gene is possibly TRBD1 (6 bases). Looked up from germline, CDR1 is SGHNT and CDR2 is YENEEA. This CDR3 is 16 amino acids long. Between the trimmed V and J ends, which lost 1 base and 0 bases, there was a span of 12 bases. This CDR3 is CASSLAPGHLNTEAFF. CDR3 DNA sequence: TGTGCCAGCAGCTTAGCACCGGGACACTTGAACACTGAAGCTTTCTTT.